A single sample gave rise to the 20 T cell receptor beta chains below, sequenced in a study of identical twins. TCRdb called the 5' RACE reads again in MiXCR, with one record for every CDR3 protein. The data contain some 1,700,000 distinct CDR3 sequences, about 31% of them singletons. The specimen was cord blood. The receptors were sampled from a newborn girl in good health.

This clonotype was counted many times. V gene TRBV3-1 combines with J gene TRBJ2-5, with 9 bases aligning to TRBD2. CDR1 is LGHDT, CDR2 YNNKEL, per germline (reference sequence). V shed 0 bases, J shed 0 bases, and the junction held 5 bases outside the gene matches. The CDR3 sequence is 17 residues long. CDR3: CASSQERLAAHQETQYF. CDR3 bases: TGTGCCAGCAGCCAAGAGAGACTAGCGGCGCACCAAGAGACCCAGTACTTC.

V usage is TRBV20-1 and J usage is TRBJ2-3; TRBD2 is a possible D gene (5 bases). The germline V gene encodes CDR1 DFQATT and CDR2 SNEGSKA (reference sequence). The CDR3 contains 14 residues. V gave up 1 base and J gave up 6 bases, with 14 bases separating them. The CDR3 DNA follows: TGCAGTGCTAGAGTCCGACTACACTCTGATACGCAGTATTTT. Its protein is CSARVRLHSDTQYF.

The V call is TRBV10-3, the J call TRBJ2-7; D might be TRBD1 or TRBD2, each matching 5 bases. The ends were cut back, 4 bases at V and 4 bases at J, with 26 bases in the middle. The CDR3 contains 18 residues. Germline assignment: CDR1 ENHRY and CDR2 SYGVKD. CDR3 protein: CAISGKLYSGSREYEQYF. The CDR3 DNA sequence: TGTGCCATCAGTGGAAAGTTATATTCGGGGAGCAGGGAGTACGAGCAGTACTTC.

There are a few counts of this clonotype. DNA for the CDR3: TGTGCCAGCAGTTTAGCGGTCGAGACCCCTTACACAGATACGCAGTATTTT. Protein sequence: CASSLAVETPYTDTQYF. The chain uses TRBV12-3 or TRBV12-4 and TRBJ2-3; D ambiguous. V dropped 0 bases and J dropped 2 bases, with 15 bases sitting between them. CDR3 length: 17 residues.

The chain couples TRBV10-3 to TRBJ1-6; D remains unclear. Germline V gene data show CDR1 as ENHRY and CDR2 as SYGVKD. The CDR3 contains 14 residues. V was shortened by 10 bases and J by 0 bases, with 10 bases between the two germline ends. CDR3 region: CATKDASYNSPLHF. The CDR3 DNA follows: TGTGCCACGAAGGACGCCTCCTATAATTCACCCCTCCACTTT.

The V call is TRBV2, the J call TRBJ2-7; TRBD2 agrees at 10 bases. The V gene end was trimmed by 4 bases and the J gene end by 7 bases; junction bases not matched to a gene: 13. Germline V gene sequence: CDR1 SNHLY, CDR2 FYNNEI. The CDR3 is 16 residues long. CDR3 sequence reads: CASSAQLAGPYNEQYF. CDR3 nucleotide sequence: TGTGCCAGCAGTGCCCAACTAGCGGGACCGTACAATGAGCAGTACTTC. Combining the CDR3 with reference TRBV2 and TRBJ2-7 gives the whole variable domain EPEVTQTPSHQVTQMGQEVILRCVPISNHLYFYWYRQILGQKVEFLVSFYNNEISEKSEIFDDQFSVERPDGSNFTLKIRSTKLEDSAMYFCASSAQLAGPYNEQYFGPGTRLTVT.

This chain uses TRBV20-1 with TRBJ2-3, with TRBD2 matching over 12 bases. Germline trimming cut 6 bases from V and 4 bases from J; bases unmatched to any gene: 8. The CDR3 totals 15 residues. From germline, CDR1 is DFQATT and CDR2 SNEGSKA (reference sequence). CDR3 region: CSAKGLAGGADTQYF. CDR3 DNA sequence: TGCAGTGCCAAAGGGCTAGCGGGGGGGGCAGATACGCAGTATTTT.

This chain joins TRBV4-1 and TRBJ1-5, with 9 bases identical to TRBD1. CDR3 length: 16 amino acids. The germline CDR1 and CDR2 sequences are MGHRA and YSYEKL. Trimming at V came to 0 bases and at J to 6 bases, leaving 6 bases not matched to a gene. CDR3 region: CASSQDTGTGRQPQHF. CDR3 sequence (DNA): TGCGCCAGCAGCCAAGATACGGGGACAGGGCGTCAGCCCCAGCATTTT.

This clonotype was observed a few times. The V gene is TRBV10-3, the J gene TRBJ2-3; D unclear. Between the trimmed V and J ends, which lost 0 bases and 4 bases, there was a span of 5 bases. The length of the CDR3 is 13 residues. In germline, CDR1 is ENHRY, CDR2 SYGVKD. The CDR3 loop is CAISESPADTQYF. The CDR3 region has the DNA TGTGCCATCAGTGAGTCGCCTGCAGATACGCAGTATTTT.

There are many counts of this clonotype. This chain uses TRBV29-1 with TRBJ2-5; D remains unclear. Between the trimmed V and J ends, which lost 4 bases and 7 bases, there was a span of 13 bases. The CDR3 runs to 12 residues. Germline V lookup: CDR1 SQVTM, CDR2 ANQGSEA. CDR3 in amino acids: CSVVWASVTQYF. The CDR3, as DNA: TGCAGCGTTGTCTGGGCTTCCGTGACCCAGTACTTC.

This clonotype was seen only a few times. The chain joins TRBV4-2 to TRBJ2-7; 10 nucleotides align to TRBD2. Germline CDR1 and CDR2: LGHNA and YNFKEQ. CDR3 length equals 18 residues. J gave up 4 bases and V 0 bases, and 12 bases lay outside the gene matches. The CDR3 here is CASSQDPSGRRVLYEQYF. For the CDR3, the DNA is TGTGCCAGCAGCCAAGACCCTAGCGGGAGAAGGGTATTGTACGAGCAGTACTTC.

In its sample, this clonotype was seen a few times. V gene TRBV12-3 or TRBV12-4 combines with J gene TRBJ2-1, with 13 bases that match TRBD2. The J segment lost 6 bases and the V segment lost 10 bases, leaving 18 bases of the junction unmatched. This CDR3 comprises 18 residues. CDR3: CATKVRLRGLAGSNEQFF. The CDR3 region has the DNA TGTGCCACCAAGGTCCGTTTAAGGGGACTAGCGGGGTCCAATGAGCAGTTCTTC.

The CDR3 DNA follows: TGTGCCATCAGTAAACTAGCGCAAGTGTCAGATACGCAGTATTTT. It yields the protein CAISKLAQVSDTQYF. The V call is TRBV10-3, the J call TRBJ2-3; 7 bases align to TRBD2. The CDR3 has 15 residues. From germline, CDR1 is ENHRY and CDR2 SYGVKD. V lost 5 bases to trimming and J lost 4 bases; unmatched junction nucleotides: 9.

This clonotype was found a few times. This chain uses TRBV24-1 with TRBJ2-1; 10 positions agree with TRBD1. V dropped 2 bases and J dropped 10; count of bases not matched to a gene: 4. The CDR3 runs 14 residues. Germline V gives CDR1 KGHDR, CDR2 SFDVKD. The CDR3 loop is CATSDSGQGPEQFF. CDR3 nucleotides: TGTGCCACCAGTGATTCGGGACAGGGGCCCGAGCAGTTCTTC.

This clonotype was observed a few times. The J gene is TRBJ2-7, the V gene TRBV20-1; no clear D. The CDR3 extends over 12 amino acids. V was cut by 1 base and J by 12 bases, with 16 bases left in between. Germline lookup yields CDR1 DFQATT and CDR2 SNEGSKA (reference sequence). CDR3 amino acids: CSARVSLGNGYF. The CDR3 region has the DNA TGCAGTGCTAGAGTGTCCCTAGGGAATGGGTACTTC.

The gene calls are TRBV5-1 and TRBJ1-1; unclear D gene. The CDR3 runs to 14 residues. Germline values: CDR1 SGHRS, CDR2 YFSETQ. The V and J ends lost 0 bases and 11 bases respectively, with 17 bases between them. CDR3 in amino acids: CASSLAVTENGAFF. The CDR3 nucleotides are TGCGCCAGCAGCTTGGCCGTCACAGAAAACGGGGCTTTCTTT.

This clonotype was counted many times. The chain joins TRBV29-1 to TRBJ2-7; D is unclear. Per germline, CDR1 SQVTM and CDR2 ANQGSEA. This CDR3 region has 13 residues. V shed 5 bases and J shed 2 bases, with 13 bases lying between them. CDR3 loop: CSVLGPRTYEQYF. Written as DNA, the CDR3 is TGCAGCGTTCTTGGCCCCAGGACCTACGAGCAGTACTTC.

This clonotype came up a few times. V usage is TRBV4-2 and J usage is TRBJ2-6; D might be TRBD2 (6 bases). This CDR3 is 16 amino acids long. CDR1 and CDR2 (germline): LGHNA, YNFKEQ. Trimming took off 0 bases at V and 4 bases at J, with 10 bases between the two ends. CDR3 coding DNA: TGTGCCAGCAGCCAAGATGGGACTTGGGGGGCCAACGTCCTGACTTTC. Encoded protein: CASSQDGTWGANVLTF.

This clonotype was seen a few times. Relative to the germline gene, one junction end is altered; a read error may explain this. The rearrangement links TRBV3-1 to TRBJ2-1; D ambiguous. The CDR3 extends over 13 amino acids. Germline V gene sequence: CDR1 LGHDT, CDR2 YNNKEL (reference sequence). In nucleotides, the CDR3 is TGTGCCGGCAGCCAAGATAGATACAATGAGCAGTTCTTC. Translation: CAGSQDRYNEQFF.

For this clonotype: The junction shows a germline mismatch at one end, possibly a read error. This sequence joins TRBV5-6 and TRBJ1-1; unclear D gene. Germline V gives CDR1 SGHDT, CDR2 YYEEEE. The CDR3 contains 13 residues. The CDR3 loop reads CTSSLGRDTEAFF. The CDR3 DNA reads as TGTACCAGCAGCTTGGGGAGGGACACTGAAGCTTTCTTT.